This record concerns one T cell receptor beta chain sequence. This specimen comes from a study of blood T cell repertoires in COVID-19. Study as a whole: Italy, Spain and the United States were the sources of the convalescent and acute COVID-19 samples. PBMCs, B-cell-depleted T cells, or T cells were the source of the cDNA or gDNA that made up the material.

Method: immunoSEQ multiplex PCR; TCRdb's copy keeps in-frame clones and lacks some. The data contain around 300,000 clones, 89% of them singletons. V was shortened by 3 bases and J by 8 bases, with 17 bases between the two germline ends. The CDR3 is made up of 16 amino acids. Germline V gene sequence: CDR1 KGHSH, CDR2 LQKENI. Clinical histories supplied by participants themselves formed the basis of cohort assignment. The receptor's source is a woman aged 40 to 55 who had recovered from COVID-19. This chain uses TRBV18 with TRBJ1-6; perhaps TRBD1 as D (6 bases). Sequencing was done on a sample of PBMCs or T cells enriched from blood (not recorded which). CDR3 bases: TGTGCCAGCTCACCCATGGGGGCAGGGCAGGATTCACCCCTCCACTTT. Protein product: CASSPMGAGQDSPLHF.